This TCR beta chain was recovered during a study of blood T cell repertoires in COVID-19. Overall study: T cells, B-cell-depleted T cells, or PBMCs supplied cDNA or gDNA.

Repertoires were generated with immunoSEQ multiplex PCR, while TCRdb's copy carries only in-frame clones and drops some. The sample holds around 180,000 clones; around 80% are singletons and the top ten take 9.5% to 15%. The CDR3 covers 16 residues. Trimming cost V 5 bases and J 0 bases; bases outside gene matches: 8. In germline, CDR1 is SGHTA, CDR2 FQGTGA. Participants, about 18 to 90 years old, spanned more than 20 US areas. Categorization into cohorts depended on clinical history that participants reported. Donors in Cohort 3 counted as recovered after two negative PCRs, clearance, or symptom resolution.

The sequenced sample consisted of PBMCs or T cells enriched from blood (not recorded which). The chain couples TRBV7-3 to TRBJ2-3; TRBD1 matches at 7 bases. The receptor comes from a middle-aged man who had recovered from COVID-19. The CDR3 loop is CASSPGTAFSTDTQYF. The CDR3 nucleotides read TGTGCCAGCAGCCCCGGGACAGCCTTTAGCACAGATACGCAGTATTTT.